Listed here is a single T cell receptor beta chain. The repertoire was sequenced with immunoSEQ multiplex PCR; TCRdb's copy has only in-frame clones and lacks some. The data contain about 23,000 clones, about 93% of them seen just once; the ten biggest clones take up approximately 9.4%. This entry is derived from a study of lymphopenia after photon versus proton radiotherapy. With V trimmed by 6 bases and J by 2 bases, 1 base remained unmatched. Germline CDR1 and CDR2: DFQATT and SNEGSKA (reference sequence). This CDR3 has 11 amino acids. The material was peripheral blood, obtained from a patient treated with proton-based radiotherapy. V and J are TRBV20-1 and TRBJ2-7; 7 positions match TRBD1. The receptor was isolated from a woman between 65 and 79 years old with pancreatic cancer. Some clones in this sample may be carry-over from other donors' samples. The CDR3 loop is CSADRAYEQYF. CDR3 nucleotides: TGCAGTGCCGACAGGGCCTACGAGCAGTACTTC.